Sequencing of this TCR beta chain was carried out in a study of molecular identifiers for immune sequencing clone quantification. Libraries for naive CD8 T cells, which were made from approximately 20,000 to 980,000 sorted cells, drew on 10%, 30% or 50% of the RNA. Germline CDR1 reads LNHDA; CDR2 reads SQIVND (reference sequence). The CDR3 length is 13 residues. V dropped 5 bases and J dropped 5; count of bases not matched to a gene: 5. TCRdb passed the PCR reads through MiXCR, listing each CDR3 protein once. The data contain over 550,000 distinct CDR3 sequences, about 25% of them singletons. This clonotype was recorded at least ten times.

The chain combines TRBV19 with TRBJ2-7; 8 bases agree with TRBD2. Sample: naive CD8+ T cells from blood, with Jurkat cell RNA spiked in. The subset denotes: FACS-sorted CD8+CD4-CCR7+CD45RA+ naive T cells. The clonotype originates from a human donor in good health. Some libraries in this study had Jurkat cell RNA spiked in. The CDR3 loop reads CASSPGGANEQYF. In DNA, the CDR3 is TGTGCCAGTAGTCCCGGGGGGGCCAACGAGCAGTACTTC.